One and the same sample provided the 15 T cell receptor beta chains below, sequenced in a study of T cells in Graves' hyperthyroidism and ophthalmopathy (dated by TCRdb to the late 2010s). Library generation was performed with multiplex PCR. Reads for this sample came from an Illumina HiSeq 2000. The TCR beta CDR3 regions were amplified from RNA transcripts. The first round of RT-PCR for the TCR CDR3 was performed with the HTBI primer set and the Qiagen OneStep RT-PCR kit. TCRdb reanalyzed the raw reads on its own, using fastp at Q25 for trimming and MiXCR for clone calling, and kept in-frame beta chains. Duplicate CDR3 protein sequences are folded into a single record with the most common DNA and genes. The sample yields 730,000 or so distinct CDR3 sequences; roughly 20% were counted once. Of the sample, approximately 16% falls within the top ten clones. The sequenced sample consisted of blood. The receptors come from a woman aged 45 to 65 with Graves' hyperthyroidism that later progressed to Graves' ophthalmopathy.

This clonotype has at least ten counts. J is TRBJ2-1 and V is TRBV5-1, with TRBD2 as a possible D gene (7 bases). This CDR3 is 16 amino acids long. Germline CDR1 SGHRS, CDR2 YFSETQ. Trimming cost V 4 bases and J 4 bases, with 18 bases left between them. CDR3 nucleotides: TGCGCCAGCAGCCTGGAAGGCGGGGGCCTTTACAATGAGCAGTTCTTC. It yields the protein CASSLEGGGLYNEQFF.

This clonotype has ten or more counts. The chain uses TRBV20-1 and TRBJ1-1; D possibly corresponds to TRBD1 (5 bases). V shed 3 bases and J shed 0 bases, with 11 bases lying between them. CDR1 is DFQATT and CDR2 is SNEGSKA in the germline V gene (reference sequence). There are 14 residues in the CDR3. The CDR3 reads CSARIPGVNTEAFF. The DNA for the CDR3 is TGCAGTGCTAGGATTCCGGGGGTGAACACTGAAGCTTTCTTT.

Many counts were recorded for this clonotype. The V gene is TRBV5-1, the J gene TRBJ2-3; tentatively, D is TRBD1 (5 bases). Germline values: CDR1 SGHRS, CDR2 YFSETQ. Trimming left V 4 bases short and J 4 bases short, with 10 bases between. The CDR3 covers 13 residues. Here the CDR3 DNA reads TGCGCCAGCAGCCCGCAGGGTTCAGATACGCAGTATTTT. This encodes CASSPQGSDTQYF.

This clonotype has more than one count but fewer than ten. J is TRBJ1-2 and V is TRBV5-1; D might be TRBD1 (6 bases). V was clipped by 0 bases and J by 4 bases, with 13 bases between them. This CDR3 is 15 amino acids long. Germline CDR1 and CDR2: SGHRS and YFSETQ. The CDR3 nucleotides are TGCGCCAGCAGCTTGGAGTGGGGGCTTGTCTATGGCTACACCTTC. Its translation: CASSLEWGLVYGYTF. Variable domain in full (rest from reference TRBV5-1 and TRBJ1-2): KAGVTQTPRYLIKTRGQQVTLSCSPISGHRSVSWYQQTPGQGLQFLFEYFSETQRNKGNFPGRFSGRQFSNSRSEMNVSTLELGDSALYLCASSLEWGLVYGYTFGSGTRLTVV.

This clonotype was detected many times. This chain joins TRBV2 and TRBJ1-5; no clear D gene. CDR3 length: 13 amino acids. Per the germline V gene, CDR1 is SNHLY and CDR2 is FYNNEI. Between the trimmed V and J ends, which lost 5 bases and 4 bases, there was a span of 9 bases. The CDR3 protein is CASSRELNQPQHF. The CDR3 region has the DNA TGTGCCAGCAGTAGAGAACTTAATCAGCCCCAGCATTTT.

The V call is TRBV20-1, the J call TRBJ1-1; no definite D call. Germline CDR1 reads DFQATT; CDR2 reads SNEGSKA (reference sequence). The ends were cut back, 0 bases at V and 0 bases at J, with 8 bases in the middle. The CDR3 extends over 14 amino acids. Written as DNA, the CDR3 is TGCAGTGCTAGAGATCGGACCTTGAACACTGAAGCTTTCTTT. Encoded protein: CSARDRTLNTEAFF.

This clonotype was detected a few times. This chain uses TRBV11-2 with TRBJ2-5; 10 positions agree with TRBD2. CDR1 is SGHAT and CDR2 is FQNNGV in the germline V gene. The trim removed 5 bases at V and 5 bases at J, leaving 11 bases unmatched. The CDR3 is 16 residues long. CDR3 loop: CASSRTSGIPGETQYF. The CDR3 DNA reads as TGTGCCAGCAGCCGGACTAGCGGTATCCCTGGGGAGACCCAGTACTTC.

The rearrangement links TRBV20-1 to TRBJ1-6; D is unresolved. The V end was cut by 1 base, the J end by 8 bases, with 6 bases between. This CDR3 is built from 12 residues. Germline V gene data show CDR1 as DFQATT and CDR2 as SNEGSKA (reference sequence). This CDR3 reads CSARALDSPLHF. The CDR3 bases are TGCAGTGCTAGAGCTCTTGATTCACCCCTCCACTTT.

This clonotype was counted many times. The chain carries TRBV6-1 and TRBJ1-1; no firm D call. Germline CDR1 is MNHNS and CDR2 is SASEGT. Trimming cost V 1 base and J 0 bases, with 9 bases left between them. The CDR3 loop spans 15 amino acids. The CDR3 region has the DNA TGTGCCAGCAGTGAAGGGGCAGGATTGAACACTGAAGCTTTCTTT. Protein sequence: CASSEGAGLNTEAFF.

J is TRBJ2-6 and V is TRBV6-2 or TRBV6-3, with TRBD2 matching 7 bases. Germline CDR1 and CDR2: MNHEY and SVGEGT. Trimming cost V 6 bases and J 0 bases; bases outside gene matches: 2. The CDR3 consists of 15 residues. Here the CDR3 reads CASRGGSSGANVLTF. CDR3 sequence (DNA): TGTGCCAGCAGGGGGGGGAGCTCTGGGGCCAACGTCCTGACTTTC.

This chain joins TRBV12-3 or TRBV12-4 and TRBJ2-5; tentatively, D is TRBD1 or TRBD2 (5 bases each). This CDR3 has 15 amino acids. V shed 6 bases and J shed 4 bases, with 18 bases lying between them. As DNA, the CDR3 is TGTGCCAGCAGCGCGCTTGAGGGGAACGTAGAGACCCAGTACTTC. This encodes CASSALEGNVETQYF.

This clonotype was observed once. CDR3 protein: CATTRGHTYEQYF. DNA for the CDR3: TGTGCCACAACCCGAGGCCACACCTACGAGCAGTACTTC. The chain recombines TRBV19 with TRBJ2-7; D not resolved. Germline loops: CDR1 LNHDA, CDR2 SQIVND (reference sequence). Trimming took 10 bases from V and 2 from J, leaving 15 bases between them. The CDR3 totals 13 residues.

This clonotype was found a few times. The chain uses TRBV20-1 and TRBJ2-3, with TRBD1 identical over 7 bases. This CDR3 spans 15 amino acids. The J segment lost 3 bases and the V segment lost 6 bases, leaving 12 bases of the junction unmatched. Germline CDR1 and CDR2: DFQATT and SNEGSKA (reference sequence). CDR3 amino acids: CSAPIPLQGTDTQYF. The CDR3 nucleotides are TGCAGTGCCCCTATTCCCCTACAGGGGACAGATACGCAGTATTTT.

There are many counts of this clonotype. The J gene is TRBJ2-7, the V gene TRBV5-1; possible D gene TRBD2, 5 bases. Between the trimmed V and J ends, which lost 4 bases and 2 bases, there was a span of 22 bases. This CDR3 is built from 17 residues. The V gene's germline CDR1 is SGHRS and CDR2 YFSETQ. The CDR3 nucleotides read TGCGCCAGCAGCGCCCCCCCGGATCAAGGGAGCCCCTACGAGCAGTACTTC. Protein sequence: CASSAPPDQGSPYEQYF.

This clonotype has ten or more counts. The rearrangement uses TRBV20-1 and TRBJ1-2; 7 bases map to TRBD1. The CDR3 runs to 14 residues. Germline trimming cut 3 bases from V and 1 base from J; bases unmatched to any gene: 5. Per the germline V gene, CDR1 is DFQATT and CDR2 is SNEGSKA (reference sequence). The CDR3 DNA sequence: TGCAGTGCTAGGTGGGACAGCAATAACTATGGCTACACCTTC. Encoded protein: CSARWDSNNYGYTF.